This TCR beta chain was identified in a study of cytomegalovirus exposure and HLA in healthy donors. Study results and caveats: A highly shared variant cluster was judged a likely technical artifact. Later analysis suggested most CMV-associated TCR beta chains were HLA-restricted.

Details on this clone: Its antigen is not identified.

The PCR ran on 60 Vbeta and 13 Jbeta primers. Sequenced by immunoSEQ multiplex PCR; TCRdb stores in-frame clones only, minus some. The sample shows 140,000 or so clones, 65% to 80% of them seen only once. Unmatched junction bases numbered 3, after V lost 1 base and J lost 2 bases. CDR3 length equals 16 residues. CDR1 and CDR2 (germline): LNHDA, SQIVND (reference sequence). What was sequenced was PBMCs. The chain combines TRBV19 with TRBJ2-2, with TRBD1 matching over 8 bases. This clonotype originated in a woman in her thirties or forties in good health and CMV-seronegative. CDR3 amino acids: CASSIVTGVNTGELFF. CDR3 bases: TGTGCCAGTAGTATAGTGACAGGGGTAAACACCGGGGAGCTGTTTTTT.